The next 21 T cell receptor beta chains were all read from a single sample in a study of T cells in Graves' hyperthyroidism and ophthalmopathy. Amplification yielded TCR beta CDR3 regions, with RNA transcripts as the source. HTBI primers drove first-round RT-PCR of the TCR CDR3. TCRdb itself ran the multiplex PCR reads through MiXCR, one entry per CDR3 protein. The sample lists hundreds of thousands of distinct CDR3 sequences, roughly 14% seen once, with around 4.1% in the top ten. Sequenced sample: blood. These receptors all stem from a woman aged 40 to 49 with Graves' ophthalmopathy.

This clonotype was detected many times. The chain couples TRBV12-3 or TRBV12-4 to TRBJ2-6; D is possibly TRBD1 or TRBD2 (6 bases each). The CDR3 consists of 16 residues. V was trimmed by 5 bases and J by 5 bases, leaving 16 bases between them. The DNA of the CDR3 is TGTGCCAGCAGTGGACTACAGGGAAATTGGGCCAACGTCCTGACTTTC. Translating gives CASSGLQGNWANVLTF.

This clonotype was found many times. V gene TRBV27 combines with J gene TRBJ1-1; D perhaps matches TRBD1 (6 bases). This CDR3 is built from 13 residues. The V gene's germline CDR1 is MNHEY and CDR2 SMNVEV (reference sequence). Trimming cost V 7 bases and J 5 bases, with 14 bases left between them. The chain's CDR3 is CASKPVGGTEAFF. CDR3 sequence (DNA): TGTGCCAGCAAACCCGTAGGGGGTACTGAAGCTTTCTTT.

This clonotype was picked up a small number of times. The chain has TRBV5-1 and TRBJ1-3, with D uncertain. Trimming shortened V by 3 bases and J by 7 bases, and 11 bases separated the two germline ends. Germline loops: CDR1 SGHRS, CDR2 YFSETQ. The CDR3 is 13 amino acids. Here the CDR3 DNA reads TGCGCCAGCAGCTCCCCGGGTCAGAACACCATATATTTT. Translation gives CASSSPGQNTIYF.

This clonotype has a handful of counts. The V call is TRBV19, the J call TRBJ2-6; D uncertain. This CDR3 contains 17 residues. Trimming took off 2 bases at V and 0 bases at J, with 11 bases between the two ends. Germline loops: CDR1 LNHDA, CDR2 SQIVND (reference sequence). The CDR3 DNA reads as TGTGCCAGTAGTATAAGTCACTCATACTCTGGGGCCAACGTCCTGACTTTC. Residues: CASSISHSYSGANVLTF.

This chain connects TRBV6-2 or TRBV6-3 to TRBJ1-2; D is possibly TRBD1 (6 bases). Trimming took 0 bases from V and 6 from J, leaving 11 bases between them. The V gene's germline CDR1 is MNHEY and CDR2 SVGEGT. The CDR3 totals 14 residues. CDR3 sequence reads: CASSYSIGGDGYTF. The CDR3 DNA follows: TGTGCCAGCAGTTACTCGATAGGGGGAGATGGCTACACCTTC.

The J gene is TRBJ1-5, the V gene TRBV27; D might be TRBD1 (6 bases). V lost 8 bases and J 7 bases, leaving 15 bases between the germline ends. Germline-derived CDR1 and CDR2 are MNHEY and SMNVEV (reference sequence). The CDR3 covers 13 residues. The CDR3 loop reads CASGIRGSQPQHF. CDR3 DNA: TGTGCCAGCGGCATCAGGGGCAGCCAGCCCCAGCATTTT.

In its sample, this clonotype was seen many times. The chain recombines TRBV2 with TRBJ2-3, with D hard to call. The CDR3 runs to 13 residues. CDR1 and CDR2 (germline): SNHLY, FYNNEI. V lost 3 bases to trimming and J lost 6 bases, with 10 bases between them. The CDR3 DNA is TGTGCCAGCAGTGAGAACGGCTGGGATACGCAGTATTTT. Encoded protein: CASSENGWDTQYF.

This clonotype was detected only once. Given a much more abundant clone one base away, this may be a read error. The V and J genes are TRBV4-1 and TRBJ1-2; TRBD1 agrees at 10 bases. This CDR3 is built from 19 residues. Per the germline V gene, CDR1 is MGHRA and CDR2 is YSYEKL. The CDR3 region has the DNA TGCGCCAGCAGCCAAGGTACCCGGGACAGGGGCACTCTACGCTATGGCTGCACCTTC. It yields the protein CASSQGTRDRGTLRYGCTF.

The sample holds a few counts of this clonotype. The chain couples TRBV7-9 to TRBJ2-1; D unresolved. CDR3 size: 12 residues. Looked up from germline, CDR1 is SEHNR and CDR2 is FQNEAQ (reference sequence). The V end was cut by 3 bases, the J end by 7 bases, with 7 bases between. This CDR3 is CASSLYGNEQFF. In nucleotides, the CDR3 is TGTGCCAGCAGCTTGTACGGGAATGAGCAGTTCTTC. The full variable domain, with the rest looked up from reference TRBV7-9 and TRBJ2-1, is DTGVSQNPRHKITKRGQNVTFRCDPISEHNRLYWYRQTLGQGPEFLTYFQNEAQLEKSRLLSDRFSAERPKGSFSTLEIQRTEQGDSAMYLCASSLYGNEQFFGPGTRLTVL.

This clonotype came up many times. The chain recombines TRBV24-1 with TRBJ2-7; D assignment may be TRBD1 or TRBD2 (5 bases each). Per the germline V gene, CDR1 is KGHDR and CDR2 is SFDVKD. The ends were cut back, 6 bases at V and 1 base at J, with 12 bases in the middle. This CDR3 is built from 14 residues. CDR3: CATSPGTASYEQYF. DNA of the CDR3: TGTGCCACCAGTCCCGGGACCGCATCCTACGAGCAGTACTTC.

On this clonotype itself: A read error may account for a junction end that differs from germline. The chain recombines TRBV6-5 with TRBJ1-2, with a tentative D call TRBD1 (5 bases). The germline CDR1 and CDR2 sequences are MNHEY and SVGAGI. There are 14 residues in the CDR3. CDR3 DNA sequence: TGTGCCTGCAGTTACCTCCCGGGGGGCTATGGCTACACCTTC. It is translated as CACSYLPGGYGYTF.

This clonotype was counted at least ten times. The rearrangement links TRBV20-1 to TRBJ2-5; TRBD1 aligns across 10 bases. J gave up 4 bases and V 0 bases, and 11 bases lay outside the gene matches. This CDR3 has 17 amino acids. In germline, CDR1 is DFQATT, CDR2 SNEGSKA (reference sequence). The CDR3, as DNA: TGCAGTGCTAGAGACCTGCCGGGACAGGGGATACGAGAGACCCAGTACTTC. Translating it yields CSARDLPGQGIRETQYF.

This clonotype was counted at least ten times. This sequence joins TRBV27 and TRBJ2-6, with D possibly matching TRBD1 (5 bases). Germline V gene sequence: CDR1 MNHEY, CDR2 SMNVEV (reference sequence). V lost 8 bases and J lost 0, with 11 bases in between. CDR3 length equals 15 residues. CDR3 in amino acids: CASARVSSGANVLTF. The CDR3 nucleotides are TGTGCCAGCGCCAGGGTTAGCTCTGGGGCCAACGTCCTGACTTTC.

At least ten counts were recorded for this clonotype. The chain employs TRBV12-3 or TRBV12-4 and TRBJ2-5; D remains unclear. V was cut by 4 bases and J by 5 bases, with 11 bases left in between. This CDR3 is built from 13 residues. The CDR3 sequence: CASSSRAVETQYF. CDR3 bases: TGTGCCAGCAGTTCTAGGGCTGTGGAGACCCAGTACTTC.

This clonotype occurred many times. The chain uses TRBV19 and TRBJ2-7; a possible D gene is TRBD1 (6 bases). The germline V gene encodes CDR1 LNHDA and CDR2 SQIVND (reference sequence). V lost 3 bases and J 6 bases, leaving 12 bases between the germline ends. The CDR3 spans 13 residues. CDR3 sequence (DNA): TGTGCCAGTAGTATTGGGCCAGGGGTCGAGCAGTACTTC. As protein: CASSIGPGVEQYF. The full variable domain, rest sourced from reference TRBV19 and TRBJ2-7, is DGGITQSPKYLFRKEGQNVTLSCEQNLNHDAMYWYRQDPGQGLRLIYYSQIVNDFQKGDIAEGYSVSREKKESFPLTVTSAQKNPTAFYLCASSIGPGVEQYFGPGTRLTVT.

This clonotype appeared many times. This chain links TRBV4-3 with TRBJ1-2; D unresolved. Germline CDR1 reads LGHNA; CDR2 reads YSLEER. The CDR3 contains 15 residues. V lost 0 bases and J 2 bases, leaving 10 bases between the germline ends. Here the CDR3 reads CASSQDPGINYGYTF. CDR3 coding DNA: TGCGCCAGCAGCCAAGATCCTGGCATAAACTATGGCTACACCTTC.

This clonotype was counted ten times or more. The chain recombines TRBV27 with TRBJ1-2; tentatively, D is TRBD1 (5 bases). The CDR3 consists of 13 residues. Trimming shortened V by 4 bases and J by 8 bases, and 14 bases separated the two germline ends. CDR1 is MNHEY, CDR2 SMNVEV, per germline (reference sequence). CDR3 amino acids: CASSSRQKTGYTF. CDR3 nucleotides: TGTGCCAGCAGTTCCAGACAGAAGACAGGCTACACCTTC.

This clonotype was seen only once. The chain carries TRBV30 and TRBJ1-1; D is possibly TRBD1 (5 bases). CDR1 and CDR2 from the germline V gene are GTSNPN and SVGIG (reference sequence). V lost 0 bases and J 14 bases, leaving 13 bases between the germline ends. The CDR3 loop spans 11 amino acids. This CDR3 reads CAWSVGVRGFF. The CDR3 coding sequence is TGTGCCTGGAGTGTAGGGGTTCGAGGCTTCTTT. Based on the CDR3 plus reference TRBV30 and TRBJ1-1, the full variable domain is SQTIHQWPATLVQPVGSPLSLECTVEGTSNPNLYWYRQAAGRGLQLLFYSVGIGQISSEVPQNLSASRPQDRQFILSSKKLLLSDSGFYLCAWSVGVRGFFGQGTRLTVV.

This clonotype was seen ten or more times. The J gene is TRBJ2-5, the V gene TRBV27; 9 bases fit TRBD2. V gave up 2 bases and J gave up 4 bases; unmatched junction bases: 8. The CDR3 is 16 amino acids. Per the germline V gene, CDR1 is MNHEY and CDR2 is SMNVEV (reference sequence). CDR3 bases: TGTGCCAGCAGTTTACGGTCCAGCGGGAGGACAGAGACCCAGTACTTC. Amino acid sequence: CASSLRSSGRTETQYF.

V is TRBV7-8 and J is TRBJ2-7; the D gene could be TRBD1 or TRBD2 (5 bases each). The V end lost 6 bases, the J end lost 3 bases, and 18 bases lay between the germline ends. Germline V gene data show CDR1 as SGHVS and CDR2 as FQNEAQ. The CDR3 is made up of 15 amino acids. The CDR3 DNA reads TGTGCCAGCAGACCGAGGGGCCAGCGGAACTACGAGCAGTACTTC. It encodes CASRPRGQRNYEQYF.

This clonotype has ten or more counts. The chain uses TRBV5-1 and TRBJ2-7; 10 bases map to TRBD1. CDR1 is SGHRS, CDR2 YFSETQ, per germline. The CDR3 consists of 14 residues. J gave up 2 bases and V 4 bases, and 3 bases lay outside the gene matches. This chain's CDR3 is CASSMDRGAYEQYF. The CDR3 DNA is TGCGCCAGCAGCATGGACAGGGGGGCCTACGAGCAGTACTTC.